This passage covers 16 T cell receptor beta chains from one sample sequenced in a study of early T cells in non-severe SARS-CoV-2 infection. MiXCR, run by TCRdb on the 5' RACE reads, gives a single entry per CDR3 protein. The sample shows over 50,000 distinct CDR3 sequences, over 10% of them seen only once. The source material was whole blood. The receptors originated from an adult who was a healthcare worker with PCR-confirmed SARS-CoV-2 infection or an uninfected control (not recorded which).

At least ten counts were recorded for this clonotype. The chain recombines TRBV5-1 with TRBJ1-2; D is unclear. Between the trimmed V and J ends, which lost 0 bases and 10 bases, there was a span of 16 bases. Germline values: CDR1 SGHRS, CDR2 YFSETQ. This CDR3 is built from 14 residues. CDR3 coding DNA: TGCGCCAGCAGCTTGGCCAGACCCTCTAAAGTCTACACCTTC. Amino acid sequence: CASSLARPSKVYTF. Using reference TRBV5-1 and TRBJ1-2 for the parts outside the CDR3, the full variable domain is KAGVTQTPRYLIKTRGQQVTLSCSPISGHRSVSWYQQTPGQGLQFLFEYFSETQRNKGNFPGRFSGRQFSNSRSEMNVSTLELGDSALYLCASSLARPSKVYTFGSGTRLTVV.

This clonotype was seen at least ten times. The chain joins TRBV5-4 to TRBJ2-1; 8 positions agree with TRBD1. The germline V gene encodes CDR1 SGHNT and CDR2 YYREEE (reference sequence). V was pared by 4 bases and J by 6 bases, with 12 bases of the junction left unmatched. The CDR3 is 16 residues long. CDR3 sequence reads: CASSETPGTGVNEQFF. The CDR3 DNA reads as TGTGCCAGCAGCGAGACCCCCGGGACAGGAGTCAATGAGCAGTTCTTC.

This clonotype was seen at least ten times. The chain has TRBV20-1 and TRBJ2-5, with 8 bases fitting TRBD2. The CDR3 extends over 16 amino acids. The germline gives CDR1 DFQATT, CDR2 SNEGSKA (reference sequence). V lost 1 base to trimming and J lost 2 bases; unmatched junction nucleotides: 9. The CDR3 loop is CSARVLAGGPQETQYF. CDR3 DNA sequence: TGCAGTGCTAGAGTTCTGGCGGGGGGACCGCAAGAGACCCAGTACTTC.

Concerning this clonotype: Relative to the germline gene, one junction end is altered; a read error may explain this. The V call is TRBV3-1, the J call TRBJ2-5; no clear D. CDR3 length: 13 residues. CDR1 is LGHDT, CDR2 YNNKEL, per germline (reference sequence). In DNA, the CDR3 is TGTGCCAGCCGCCAACCCGGACAAGAGACCCAGTACTTC. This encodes CASRQPGQETQYF.

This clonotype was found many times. The CDR3 loop reads CASSLLDFTYEQYF. The CDR3 DNA follows: TGCGCCAGCAGCTTGCTAGATTTCACCTACGAGCAGTACTTC. The chain couples TRBV5-1 to TRBJ2-7; no clear D gene. The CDR3 sequence is 14 residues long. The V end lost 1 base, the J end lost 2 bases, and 10 bases lay between the germline ends. From germline, CDR1 is SGHRS and CDR2 YFSETQ.

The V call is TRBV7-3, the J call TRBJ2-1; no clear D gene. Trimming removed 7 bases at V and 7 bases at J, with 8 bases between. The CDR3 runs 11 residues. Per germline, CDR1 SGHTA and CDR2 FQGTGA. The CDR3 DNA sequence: TGTGCCAGCACGAATGGTAATGAGCAGTTCTTC. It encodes CASTNGNEQFF.

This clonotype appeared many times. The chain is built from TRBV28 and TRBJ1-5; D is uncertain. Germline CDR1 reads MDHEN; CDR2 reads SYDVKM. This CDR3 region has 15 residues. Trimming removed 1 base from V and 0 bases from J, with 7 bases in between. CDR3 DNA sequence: TGTGCCAGCAGTTTATCCATCCTTAGCAATCAGCCCCAGCATTTT. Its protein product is CASSLSILSNQPQHF.

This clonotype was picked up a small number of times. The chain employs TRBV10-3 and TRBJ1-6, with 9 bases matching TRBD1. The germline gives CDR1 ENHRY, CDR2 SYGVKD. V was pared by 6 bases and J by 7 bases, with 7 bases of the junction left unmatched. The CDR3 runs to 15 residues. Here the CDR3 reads CAISPDRGENSPLHF. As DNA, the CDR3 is TGTGCCATCAGCCCGGACAGGGGAGAGAATTCACCCCTCCACTTT.

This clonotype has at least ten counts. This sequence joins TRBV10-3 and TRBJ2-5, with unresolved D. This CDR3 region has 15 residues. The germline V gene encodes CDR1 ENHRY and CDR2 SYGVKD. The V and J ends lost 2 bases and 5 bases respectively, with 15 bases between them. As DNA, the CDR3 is TGTGCCATCAGTGAGCCCGCAGGACGGGCGGAGACCCAGTACTTC. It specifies CAISEPAGRAETQYF.

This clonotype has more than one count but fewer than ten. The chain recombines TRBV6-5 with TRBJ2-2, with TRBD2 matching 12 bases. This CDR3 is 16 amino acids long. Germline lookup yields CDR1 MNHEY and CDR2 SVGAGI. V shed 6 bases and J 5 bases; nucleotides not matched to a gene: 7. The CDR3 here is CASSRLAGVETGELFF. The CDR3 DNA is TGTGCCAGCAGCCGACTAGCGGGAGTAGAGACCGGGGAGCTGTTTTTT.

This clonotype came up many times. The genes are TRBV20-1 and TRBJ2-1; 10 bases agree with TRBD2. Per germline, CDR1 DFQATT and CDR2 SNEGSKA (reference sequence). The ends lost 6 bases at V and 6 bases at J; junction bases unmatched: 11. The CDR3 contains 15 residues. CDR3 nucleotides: TGCAGTGCCGAGGGGACCCTAGCGGGGGTCAATGAGCAGTTCTTC. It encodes CSAEGTLAGVNEQFF.

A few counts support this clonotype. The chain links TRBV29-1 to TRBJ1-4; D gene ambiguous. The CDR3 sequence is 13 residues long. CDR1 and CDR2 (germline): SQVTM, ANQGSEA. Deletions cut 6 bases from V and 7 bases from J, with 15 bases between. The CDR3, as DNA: TGCAGCGTGCCCTCCCCCCTCGGTGAAAAACTGTTTTTT. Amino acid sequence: CSVPSPLGEKLFF.

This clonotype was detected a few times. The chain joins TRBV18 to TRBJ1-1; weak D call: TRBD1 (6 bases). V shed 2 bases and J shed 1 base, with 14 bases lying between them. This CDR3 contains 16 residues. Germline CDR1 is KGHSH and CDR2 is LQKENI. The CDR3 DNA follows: TGTGCCAGCTCACCAGAGCAGGGGTGGGCGAACACTGAAGCTTTCTTT. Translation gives CASSPEQGWANTEAFF.

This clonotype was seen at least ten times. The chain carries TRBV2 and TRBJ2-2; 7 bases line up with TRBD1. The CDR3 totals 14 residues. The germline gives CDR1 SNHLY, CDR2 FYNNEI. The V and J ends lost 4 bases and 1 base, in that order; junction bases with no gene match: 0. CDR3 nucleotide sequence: TGTGCCAGCAGTGGACAGGGGAACACCGGGGAGCTGTTTTTT. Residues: CASSGQGNTGELFF.

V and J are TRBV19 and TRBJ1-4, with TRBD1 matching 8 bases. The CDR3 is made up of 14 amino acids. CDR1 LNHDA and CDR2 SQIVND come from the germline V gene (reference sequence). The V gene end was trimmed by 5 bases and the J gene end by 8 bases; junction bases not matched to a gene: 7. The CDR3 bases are TGTGCCAGTAGTCCAGGACAGGGAGGAGAAAAACTGTTTTTT. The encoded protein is CASSPGQGGEKLFF.

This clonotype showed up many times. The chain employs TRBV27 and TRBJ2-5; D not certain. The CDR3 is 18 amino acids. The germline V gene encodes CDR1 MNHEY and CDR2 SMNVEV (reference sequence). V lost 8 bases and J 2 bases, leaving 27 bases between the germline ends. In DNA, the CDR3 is TGTGCCAGCCCGCCCCCACGAAAGGTGGCGGAGATGCAAGAGACCCAGTACTTC. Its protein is CASPPPRKVAEMQETQYF.